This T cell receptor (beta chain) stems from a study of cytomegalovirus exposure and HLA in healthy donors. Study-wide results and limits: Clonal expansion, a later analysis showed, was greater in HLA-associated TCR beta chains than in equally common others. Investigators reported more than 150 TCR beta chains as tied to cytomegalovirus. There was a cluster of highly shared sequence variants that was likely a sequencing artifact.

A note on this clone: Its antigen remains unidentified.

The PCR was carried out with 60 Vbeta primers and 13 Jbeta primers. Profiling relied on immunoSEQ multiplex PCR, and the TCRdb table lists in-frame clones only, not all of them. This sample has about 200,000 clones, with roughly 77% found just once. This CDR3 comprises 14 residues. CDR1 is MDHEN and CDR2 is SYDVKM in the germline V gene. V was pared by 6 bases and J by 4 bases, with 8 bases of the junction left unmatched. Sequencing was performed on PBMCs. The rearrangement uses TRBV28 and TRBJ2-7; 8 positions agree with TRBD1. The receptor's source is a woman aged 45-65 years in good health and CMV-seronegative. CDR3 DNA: TGTGCCAGCAGCCGGGACAGGCCGCCTTACGAGCAGTACTTC. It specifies CASSRDRPPYEQYF.